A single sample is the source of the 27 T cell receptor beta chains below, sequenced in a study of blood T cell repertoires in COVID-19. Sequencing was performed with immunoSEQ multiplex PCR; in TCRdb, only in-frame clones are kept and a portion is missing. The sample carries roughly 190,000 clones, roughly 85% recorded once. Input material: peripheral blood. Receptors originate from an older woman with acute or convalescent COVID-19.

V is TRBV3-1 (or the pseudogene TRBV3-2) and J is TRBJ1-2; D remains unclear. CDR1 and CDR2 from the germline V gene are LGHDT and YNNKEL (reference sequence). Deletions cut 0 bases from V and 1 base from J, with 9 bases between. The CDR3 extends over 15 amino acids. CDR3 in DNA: TGTGCCAGCAGCCAAGATGGGAGGATTAACTATGGCTACACCTTC. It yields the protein CASSQDGRINYGYTF.

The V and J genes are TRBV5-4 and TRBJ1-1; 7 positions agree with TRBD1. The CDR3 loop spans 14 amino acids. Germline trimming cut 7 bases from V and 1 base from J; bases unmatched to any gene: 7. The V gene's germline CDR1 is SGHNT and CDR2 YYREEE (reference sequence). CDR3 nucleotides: TGTGCCAGCCGATTTGGGACAGAGAACACTGAAGCTTTCTTT. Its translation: CASRFGTENTEAFF.

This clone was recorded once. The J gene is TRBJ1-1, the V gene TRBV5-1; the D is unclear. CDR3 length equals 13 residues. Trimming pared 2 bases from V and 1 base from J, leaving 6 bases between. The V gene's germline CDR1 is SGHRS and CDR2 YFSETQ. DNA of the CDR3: TGCGCCAGCAGCTTCCAGGAGAACACTGAAGCTTTCTTT. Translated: CASSFQENTEAFF.

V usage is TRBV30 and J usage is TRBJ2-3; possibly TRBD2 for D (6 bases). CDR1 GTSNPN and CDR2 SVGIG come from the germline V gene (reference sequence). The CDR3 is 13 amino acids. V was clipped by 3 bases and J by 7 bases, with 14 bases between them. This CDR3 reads CAWRSGLPNTQYF. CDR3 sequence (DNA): TGTGCCTGGAGATCTGGACTACCTAATACGCAGTATTTT.

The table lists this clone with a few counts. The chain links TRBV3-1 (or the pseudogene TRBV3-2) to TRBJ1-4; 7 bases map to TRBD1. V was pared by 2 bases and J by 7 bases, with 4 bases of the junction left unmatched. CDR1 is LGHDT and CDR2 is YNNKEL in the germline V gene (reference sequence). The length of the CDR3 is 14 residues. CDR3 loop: CASSQNRGREKLFF. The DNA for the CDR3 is TGTGCCAGCAGCCAAAACAGGGGACGTGAAAAACTGTTTTTT.

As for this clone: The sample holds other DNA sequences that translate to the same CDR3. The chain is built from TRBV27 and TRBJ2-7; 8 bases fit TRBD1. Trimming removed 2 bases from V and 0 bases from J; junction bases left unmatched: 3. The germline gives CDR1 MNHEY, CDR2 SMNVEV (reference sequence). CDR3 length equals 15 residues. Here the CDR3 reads CASSLQGASSYEQYV. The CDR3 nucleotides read TGTGCCAGCAGTTTACAGGGGGCTAGCTCCTACGAGCAGTACGTC.

As DNA, the CDR3 is TGTGCCAGCAGCTTAGCCCCTGGACAGGGCGGGGACACCTTC. Translation: CASSLAPGQGGDTF. The genes are TRBV7-2 and TRBJ1-2; 8 nucleotides agree with TRBD1. J gave up 12 bases and V 0 bases, and 9 bases lay outside the gene matches. The CDR3 runs 14 residues. Germline V gene sequence: CDR1 SGHTA, CDR2 FQGNSA. Filled out from reference TRBV7-2 and TRBJ1-2, the complete variable domain reads GAGVSQSPSNKVTEKGKDVELRCDPISGHTALYWYRQSLGQGLEFLIYFQGNSAPDKSGLPSDRFSAERTGGSVSTLTIQRTQQEDSAVYLCASSLAPGQGGDTFGSGTRLTVV.

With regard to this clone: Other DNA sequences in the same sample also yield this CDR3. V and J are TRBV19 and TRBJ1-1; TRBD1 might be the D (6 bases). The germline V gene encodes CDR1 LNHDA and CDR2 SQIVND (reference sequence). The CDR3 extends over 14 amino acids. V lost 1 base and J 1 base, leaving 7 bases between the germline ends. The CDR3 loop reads CASSIARGNTEAFF. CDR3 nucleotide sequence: TGTGCCAGTAGTATAGCCAGGGGGAACACTGAAGCTTTCTTT.

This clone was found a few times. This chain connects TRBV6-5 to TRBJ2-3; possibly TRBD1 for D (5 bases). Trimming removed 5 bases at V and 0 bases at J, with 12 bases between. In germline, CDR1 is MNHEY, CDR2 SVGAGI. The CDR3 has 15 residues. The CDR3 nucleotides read TGTGCCAGCAGTAAACAGGTCTCTAGCACAGATACGCAGTATTTT. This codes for CASSKQVSSTDTQYF.

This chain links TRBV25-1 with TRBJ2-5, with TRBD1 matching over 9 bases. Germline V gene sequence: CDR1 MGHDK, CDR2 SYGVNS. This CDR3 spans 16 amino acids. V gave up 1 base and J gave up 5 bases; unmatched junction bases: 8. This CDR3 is CASSESAGTGMETQYF. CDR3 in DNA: TGTGCCAGCAGTGAATCGGCCGGGACAGGGATGGAGACCCAGTACTTC.

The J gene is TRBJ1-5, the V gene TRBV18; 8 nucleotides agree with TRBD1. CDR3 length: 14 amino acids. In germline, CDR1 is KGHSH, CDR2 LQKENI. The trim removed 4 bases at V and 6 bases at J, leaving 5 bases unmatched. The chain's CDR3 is CASSQDRGGQPQHF. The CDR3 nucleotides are TGTGCCAGCTCACAAGACAGGGGCGGTCAGCCCCAGCATTTT.

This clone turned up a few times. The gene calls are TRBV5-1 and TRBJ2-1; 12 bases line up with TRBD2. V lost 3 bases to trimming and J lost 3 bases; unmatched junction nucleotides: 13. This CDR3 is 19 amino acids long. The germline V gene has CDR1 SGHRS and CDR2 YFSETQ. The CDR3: CASSSPEVSSGRDYNEQFF. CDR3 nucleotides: TGCGCCAGCAGCTCCCCAGAAGTTTCTAGCGGGAGGGACTACAATGAGCAGTTCTTC.

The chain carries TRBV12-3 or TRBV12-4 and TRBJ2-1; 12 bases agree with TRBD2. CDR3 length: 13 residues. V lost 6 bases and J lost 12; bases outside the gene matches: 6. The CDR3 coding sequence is TGTGCCAGCAGCCCGACTAGCGGGAGAGTGCAGTTCTTC. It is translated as CASSPTSGRVQFF.

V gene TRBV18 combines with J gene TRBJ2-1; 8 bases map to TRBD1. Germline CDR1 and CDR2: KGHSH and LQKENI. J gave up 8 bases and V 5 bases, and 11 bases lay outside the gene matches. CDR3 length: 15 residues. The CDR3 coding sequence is TGTGCCAGCTCAGCCCGACAGGGGAGGTCCGATGAGCAGTTCTTC. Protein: CASSARQGRSDEQFF.

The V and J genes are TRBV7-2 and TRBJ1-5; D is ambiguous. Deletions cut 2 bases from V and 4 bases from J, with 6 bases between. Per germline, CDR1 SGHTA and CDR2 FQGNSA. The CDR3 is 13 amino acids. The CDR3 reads CASSLTENQPQHF. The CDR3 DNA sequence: TGTGCCAGCAGCTTAACAGAGAATCAGCCCCAGCATTTT.

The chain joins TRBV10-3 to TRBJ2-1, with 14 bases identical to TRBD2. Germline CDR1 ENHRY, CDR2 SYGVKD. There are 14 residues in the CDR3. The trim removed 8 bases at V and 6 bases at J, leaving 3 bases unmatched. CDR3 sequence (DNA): TGTGCCATCGGGACTAGCGGGAGTACCAATGAGCAGTTCTTC. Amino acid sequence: CAIGTSGSTNEQFF.

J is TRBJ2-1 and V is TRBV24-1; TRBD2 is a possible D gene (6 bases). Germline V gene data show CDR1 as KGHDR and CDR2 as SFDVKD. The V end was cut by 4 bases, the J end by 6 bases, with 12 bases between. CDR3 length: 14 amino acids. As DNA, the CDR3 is TGTGCCACCAGTGAAGGCGGACTAACCAATGAGCAGTTCTTC. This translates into CATSEGGLTNEQFF.

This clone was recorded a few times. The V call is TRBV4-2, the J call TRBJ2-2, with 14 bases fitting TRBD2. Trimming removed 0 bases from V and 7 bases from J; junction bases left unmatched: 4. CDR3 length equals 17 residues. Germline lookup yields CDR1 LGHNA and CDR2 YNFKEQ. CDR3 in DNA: TGTGCCAGCAGCCAAGATGAGACTAGCGGGAGGGTCGGGGAGCTGTTTTTT. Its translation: CASSQDETSGRVGELFF.

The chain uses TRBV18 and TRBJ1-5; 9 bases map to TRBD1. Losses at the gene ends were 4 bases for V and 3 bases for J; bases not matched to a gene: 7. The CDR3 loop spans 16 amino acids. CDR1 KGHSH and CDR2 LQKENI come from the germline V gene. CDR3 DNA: TGTGCCAGCTCACTCGCCGGGACAGGGAACAATCAGCCCCAGCATTTT. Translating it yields CASSLAGTGNNQPQHF.

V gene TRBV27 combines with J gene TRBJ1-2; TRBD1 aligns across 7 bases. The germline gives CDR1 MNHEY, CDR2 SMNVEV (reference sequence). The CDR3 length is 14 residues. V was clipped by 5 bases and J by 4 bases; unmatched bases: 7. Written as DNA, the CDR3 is TGTGCCAGCAGTAACCTGACAGGGCCCTATGGCTACACCTTC. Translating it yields CASSNLTGPYGYTF.

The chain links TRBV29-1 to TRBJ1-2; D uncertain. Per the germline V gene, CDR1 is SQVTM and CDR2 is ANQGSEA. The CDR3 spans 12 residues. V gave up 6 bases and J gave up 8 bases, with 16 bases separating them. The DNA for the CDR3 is TGCAGCGTCCCTAGAGGAGGGAAGGGCTACACCTTC. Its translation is CSVPRGGKGYTF.

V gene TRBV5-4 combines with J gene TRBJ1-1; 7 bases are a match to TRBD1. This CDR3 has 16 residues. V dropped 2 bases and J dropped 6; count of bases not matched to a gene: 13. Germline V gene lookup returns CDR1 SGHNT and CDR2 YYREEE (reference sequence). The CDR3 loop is CASSFLLTGRRAEAFF. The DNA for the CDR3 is TGTGCCAGCAGCTTTCTCTTGACAGGGAGGAGAGCTGAAGCTTTCTTT.

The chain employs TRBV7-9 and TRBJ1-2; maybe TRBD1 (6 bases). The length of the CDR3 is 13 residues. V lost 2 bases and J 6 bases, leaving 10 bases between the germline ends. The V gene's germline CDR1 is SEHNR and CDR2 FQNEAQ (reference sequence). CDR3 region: CASSLTRGDGYTF. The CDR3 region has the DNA TGTGCCAGCAGCTTAACCAGGGGCGATGGCTACACCTTC.

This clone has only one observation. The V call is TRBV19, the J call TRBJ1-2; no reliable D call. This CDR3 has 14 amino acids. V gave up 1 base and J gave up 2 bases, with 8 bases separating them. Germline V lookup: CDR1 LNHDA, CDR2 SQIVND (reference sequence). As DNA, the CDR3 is TGTGCCAGTAGTATAGGAAGAAGCAACTATGGCTACACCTTC. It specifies CASSIGRSNYGYTF.

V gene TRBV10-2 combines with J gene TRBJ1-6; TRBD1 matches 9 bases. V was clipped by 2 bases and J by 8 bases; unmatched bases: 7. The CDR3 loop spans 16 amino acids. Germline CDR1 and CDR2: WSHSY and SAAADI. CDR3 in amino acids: CASSEIQGAGDSPLHF. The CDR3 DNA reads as TGCGCCAGCAGTGAGATACAGGGGGCTGGGGATTCACCCCTCCACTTT.

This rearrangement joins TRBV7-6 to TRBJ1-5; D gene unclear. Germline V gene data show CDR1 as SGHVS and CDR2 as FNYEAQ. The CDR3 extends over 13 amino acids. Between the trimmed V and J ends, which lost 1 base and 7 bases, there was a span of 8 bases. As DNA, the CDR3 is TGTGCCAGCAGCTTAGGGGTGGGCCAGCCCCAGCATTTT. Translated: CASSLGVGQPQHF.

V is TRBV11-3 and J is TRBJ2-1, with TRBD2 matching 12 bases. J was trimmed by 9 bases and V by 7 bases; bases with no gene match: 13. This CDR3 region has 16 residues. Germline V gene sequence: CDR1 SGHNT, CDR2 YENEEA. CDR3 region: CASTETGLAGRAEQFF. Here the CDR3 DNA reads TGTGCCAGCACCGAGACTGGACTAGCGGGGAGGGCTGAGCAGTTCTTC. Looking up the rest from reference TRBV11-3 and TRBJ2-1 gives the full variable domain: EAGVVQSPRYKIIEKKQPVAFWCNPISGHNTLYWYLQNLGQGPELLIRYENEEAVDDSQLPKDRFSAERLKGVDSTLKIQPAELGDSAVYLCASTETGLAGRAEQFFGPGTRLTVL.